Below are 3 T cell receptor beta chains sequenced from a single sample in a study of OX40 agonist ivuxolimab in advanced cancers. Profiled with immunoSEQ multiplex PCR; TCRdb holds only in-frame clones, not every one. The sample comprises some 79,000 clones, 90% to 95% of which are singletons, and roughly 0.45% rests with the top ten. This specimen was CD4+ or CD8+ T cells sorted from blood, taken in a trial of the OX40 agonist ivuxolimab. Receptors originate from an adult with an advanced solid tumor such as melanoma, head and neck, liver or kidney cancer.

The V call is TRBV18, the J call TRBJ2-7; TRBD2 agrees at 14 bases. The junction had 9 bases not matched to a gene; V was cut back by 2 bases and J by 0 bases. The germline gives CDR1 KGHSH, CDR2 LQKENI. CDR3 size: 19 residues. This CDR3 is CASSPGLAGGGGSSYEQYF. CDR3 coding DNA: TGTGCCAGCTCACCAGGACTAGCGGGAGGAGGGGGGAGCTCCTACGAGCAGTACTTC.

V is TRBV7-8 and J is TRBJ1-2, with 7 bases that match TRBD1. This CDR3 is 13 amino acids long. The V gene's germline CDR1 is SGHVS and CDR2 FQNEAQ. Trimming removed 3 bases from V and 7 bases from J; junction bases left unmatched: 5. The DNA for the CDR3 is TGTGCCAGCAGCTTCTCAGGGGGTGCTGGCTACACCTTC. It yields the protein CASSFSGGAGYTF.

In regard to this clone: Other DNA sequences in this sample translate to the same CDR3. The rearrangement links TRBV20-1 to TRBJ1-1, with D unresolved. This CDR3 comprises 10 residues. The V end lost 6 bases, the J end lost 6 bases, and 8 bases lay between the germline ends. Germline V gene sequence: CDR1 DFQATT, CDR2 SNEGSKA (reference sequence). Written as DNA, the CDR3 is TGCAGTGCAGACGGGGCTGAAGCTTTCTTT. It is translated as CSADGAEAFF.